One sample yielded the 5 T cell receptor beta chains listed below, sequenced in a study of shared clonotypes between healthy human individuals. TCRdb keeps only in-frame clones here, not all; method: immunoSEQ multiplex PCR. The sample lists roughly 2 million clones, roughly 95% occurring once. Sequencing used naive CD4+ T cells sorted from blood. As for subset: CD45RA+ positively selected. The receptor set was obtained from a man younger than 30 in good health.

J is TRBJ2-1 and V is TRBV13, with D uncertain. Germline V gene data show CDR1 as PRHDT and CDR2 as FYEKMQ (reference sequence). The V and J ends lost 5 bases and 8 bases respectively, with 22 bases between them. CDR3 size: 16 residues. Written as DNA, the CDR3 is TGTGCCAGCAGCCTCAGACAATCGCGTACAAGGGATGAGCAGTTCTTC. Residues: CASSLRQSRTRDEQFF.

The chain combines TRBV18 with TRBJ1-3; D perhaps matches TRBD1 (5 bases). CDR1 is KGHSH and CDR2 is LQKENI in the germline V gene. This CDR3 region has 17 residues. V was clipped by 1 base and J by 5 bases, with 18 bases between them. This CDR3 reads CASSPLPAGTGRNTIYF. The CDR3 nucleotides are TGTGCCAGCTCACCACTCCCAGCTGGGACGGGAAGAAACACCATATATTTT.

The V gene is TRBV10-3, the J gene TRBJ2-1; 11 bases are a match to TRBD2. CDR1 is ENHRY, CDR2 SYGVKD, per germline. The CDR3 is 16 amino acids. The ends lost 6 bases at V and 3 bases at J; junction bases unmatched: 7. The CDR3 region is CAISLTSGSFYNEQFF. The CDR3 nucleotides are TGTGCCATCAGCCTTACTAGCGGGAGTTTCTACAATGAGCAGTTCTTC.

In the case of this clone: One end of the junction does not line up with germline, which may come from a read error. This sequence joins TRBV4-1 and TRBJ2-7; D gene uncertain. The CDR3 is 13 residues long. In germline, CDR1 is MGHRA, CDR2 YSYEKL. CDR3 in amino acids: CASSQTSLVELYF. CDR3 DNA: TGCGCCAGCAGCCAGACCAGTTTGGTCGAGCTGTACTTC.

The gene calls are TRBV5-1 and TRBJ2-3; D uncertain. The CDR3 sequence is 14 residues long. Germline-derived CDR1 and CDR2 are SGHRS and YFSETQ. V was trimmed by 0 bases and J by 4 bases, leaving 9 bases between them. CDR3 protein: CASSLEAASDTQYF. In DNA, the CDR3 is TGCGCCAGCAGCTTGGAAGCAGCTTCAGATACGCAGTATTTT.